This TCR beta chain was found in a study of T cell responses to AZD1222 COVID-19 vaccine. Sequencing was performed with immunoSEQ multiplex PCR; in TCRdb, only in-frame clones are kept and a portion is missing. The top ten hold about 6.5% of the sample, which has roughly 70,000 clones, roughly 80% seen once. V lost 7 bases to trimming and J lost 8 bases, with 16 bases between them. This CDR3 comprises 13 residues. The germline V gene encodes CDR1 SNHLY and CDR2 FYNNEI. Sequenced material: peripheral blood, taken 28 days after the second AZD1222 dose. The TCR sequence derives from an adult who received the AZD1222 COVID-19 vaccine. This rearrangement joins TRBV2 to TRBJ2-3; D gene ambiguous. CDR3 DNA: TGTGCCAGCACGGCAGGTCGGTTGGGTACGCAGTATTTT. Amino acid sequence: CASTAGRLGTQYF. The whole variable domain, remainder taken from reference TRBV2 and TRBJ2-3, is EPEVTQTPSHQVTQMGQEVILRCVPISNHLYFYWYRQILGQKVEFLVSFYNNEISEKSEIFDDQFSVERPDGSNFTLKIRSTKLEDSAMYFCASTAGRLGTQYFGPGTRLTVL.